This T cell receptor (beta chain) stems from a study of regulatory T cells in long-lasting Graves disease. Regarding the study as a whole: TRBV28, TRBJ1-2 and TRBJ2-5 were segments that persistent disease favored. Whereas new patients shared 900 to 1,000 public clonotypes, persistent patients shared more, at 2,500 to 3,500.

There are many counts of this clonotype. The antigen is undetermined. CDR3 regions were amplified by Arm-PCR using iRepertoire HTBI primers to build TCR beta libraries. TCRdb recomputed calls from the multiplex PCR reads with MiXCR, one row per CDR3 protein. Among approximately 690,000 distinct CDR3 sequences listed, about 32% were seen once. Time point meaning: persistent/refractory GD, antithyroid drugs over 5 years with positive TRAb. Making the TCR library involved RNA that had been extracted from PBMCs. The CDR3 totals 14 residues. V lost 2 bases and J 0 bases, leaving 9 bases between the germline ends. Germline V gene data show CDR1 as SGHKS and CDR2 as YYEKEE (reference sequence).

The sample was peripheral blood mononuclear cells (PBMCs), taken when the disease was refractory, from a patient treated with antithyroid drugs. The chain carries TRBV5-5 and TRBJ2-7, with D tentatively TRBD2 (6 bases). This receptor was taken from a female donor with Graves disease. The CDR3 DNA reads as TGTGCCAGCAGCTTTGTCGGGAGCTCCTACGAGCAGTACTTC. Translating it yields CASSFVGSSYEQYF.